This T cell receptor (beta chain) emerged from a study of blood T cell repertoires in COVID-19. Overall study: Samples came from the United States, Italy and Spain, spanning acute and convalescent COVID-19. Nucleic acid was either cDNA or gDNA, and it came from T cells, B-cell-depleted T cells, or PBMCs.

Those who participated ranged in age from roughly 18 to 90 years and resided in 20 to 30 US areas. Produced via immunoSEQ multiplex PCR; TCRdb's table is partial and in-frame only. The repertoire holds about 180,000 clones, with around 73% as singletons. This clone appeared a single time. J was trimmed by 0 bases and V by 2 bases; bases with no gene match: 3. Germline values: CDR1 MDHEN, CDR2 SYDVKM. The length of the CDR3 is 16 residues. The sequencing input was PBMCs or T cells enriched from blood (not recorded which). The source of this sequence is a woman between 45 and 65 years old who had recovered from COVID-19. The chain joins TRBV28 to TRBJ1-3; TRBD1 matches at 8 bases. This CDR3 is CASSLLTGGSGNTIYF. The CDR3, as DNA: TGTGCCAGCAGTTTACTTACAGGGGGCTCTGGAAACACCATATATTTT.